This T cell receptor beta chain came from a study of blood T cell repertoires in COVID-19 (dated by TCRdb to between 2020 and 2021). For the wider study: Samples from collaborators originated in the United States, Italy and Spain and spanned both the acute and convalescent phases of COVID-19. The sample metadata nearly always contained a de-identified subject ID, COVID-19 status, age in years and sex. The prospective study material was composed of cDNA or gDNA derived from T cells, B-cell-depleted T cells, or PBMCs. Where HLA class I and class II types were available, the types were taken from metadata supplied by the sample provider, not from assay-based typing. The dataset comprised deeply sampled blood TCRbeta repertoires from subjects exposed to, actively infected with, or recovered from COVID-19. Samples were obtained from the ongoing ImmuneRACE study (first 160 participants) and from 950 to 1,500 subjects provided by 6 global collaborators. The repertoires were released in a freely available public database intended as a resource for research on the immune response to SARS-CoV-2. Beyond this particular receptor, the publication reports: The quantity of clinical and demographic metadata differed by source and by participant and was supplied without curation.

Details on this clone: Its antigen is unknown. One base away there is no much larger clone; base qualities are not given.

At the junction V is shortened by 4 bases and J by 5 bases, with 17 bases in between. The CDR3 numbers 15 residues from cysteine through phenylalanine. Kept here is only the CDR3 DNA, which spans 45 bases and is read in frame from base 1. Per the germline V gene (reference sequence), LNHDA is the CDR1 and SQIVND is the CDR2. TCRbeta CDR3 regions were amplified from genomic DNA using the immunoSEQ Assay, a bias-controlled multiplex PCR. For the original study's pipeline: Nucleated cell counts per sample were estimated from amplification of reference gene primers within the assay. To quantify the absolute abundance of each unique TCRbeta CDR3 rearrangement, sequence reads were collapsed and filtered. For each sample, productive Simpson clonality was calculated by taking the square root of Simpson's diversity index across productive rearrangements. This is the immuneACCESS table as TCRdb keeps it, with only in-frame sequences that have V and J called. A part of the clones is gone; compared with another copy, unresolved V genes explain less than half, and the rest is unexplained. V, J and clone size were drawn from that table, and D and trimming were deduced from the DNA. The sample contains 150,000 or so clones, 75% to 90% of them found a single time. The ten top clones hold around 15% of the sample.

Each collaborating institution followed its own protocols to collect whole blood in K2EDTA tubes. Collaborator samples were shipped for TCRbeta analysis as frozen whole blood, isolated PBMCs, or DNA extracted from either sample type. Sequencing was done on a sample of peripheral blood. The chain employs TRBV19 and TRBJ2-5; the D gene is possibly TRBD1, with 6 bases matching. This TCR derives from a woman between 40 and 55 years old with acute or convalescent COVID-19. Read as DNA, the sequence is TGTGCCAGTAGTAGGTTACGGGACATTCGGGAGACCCAGTACTTC. Translation gives CASSRLRDIRETQYF.